This T cell receptor (beta chain) was documented in a study of blood T cell repertoires in COVID-19. On the study more broadly: PBMCs, B-cell-depleted T cells, or T cells were the source of the cDNA or gDNA that made up the material.

Authors' methods: Amplification from reference gene primers served as the basis for estimated nucleated cell counts. Produced via immunoSEQ multiplex PCR; TCRdb's table is partial and in-frame only. For V, J and clone size, that table is used; D and trimming come from the DNA. Found here are over 100,000 clones, roughly nine tenths of them singletons; the top ten hold approximately 2%. Germline V gene lookup returns CDR1 MNHEY and CDR2 SMNVEV (reference sequence). V was pared by 8 bases and J by 5 bases, with 12 bases of the junction left unmatched. There are 15 residues in the CDR3. Sequenced: peripheral blood. The chain is built from TRBV27 and TRBJ2-3; 8 positions match TRBD1. This clonotype originated in a man aged 50-59 years with active COVID-19. The DNA of the CDR3 is TGTGCCAGCGCCTTGAGCAGGGGGCAAATAGATACGCAGTATTTT. This encodes CASALSRGQIDTQYF.